A single sample is the source of the 31 T cell receptor beta chains below, sequenced in a study of blood T cell repertoires in COVID-19. Libraries were prepared by immunoSEQ multiplex PCR; TCRdb keeps only in-frame clonotypes and omits some of them. The sample has tens of thousands of clones, around 76% seen once. The sequenced sample was peripheral blood. Receptors originate from a woman aged 80 or older with active or convalescent COVID-19.

This chain links TRBV18 with TRBJ2-3, with D perhaps matching TRBD2 (5 bases). The V gene's germline CDR1 is KGHSH and CDR2 LQKENI. CDR3 length: 17 residues. V was pared by 3 bases and J by 0 bases, with 16 bases between. This CDR3 is CASSPVRWRASTDTQYF. DNA of the CDR3: TGTGCCAGCTCACCGGTTAGGTGGCGGGCTAGCACAGATACGCAGTATTTT.

This chain joins TRBV6-5 and TRBJ2-7; 8 bases are shared with TRBD2. The CDR3 sequence is 13 residues long. Germline lookup yields CDR1 MNHEY and CDR2 SVGAGI. The trim removed 8 bases at V and 2 bases at J, leaving 5 bases unmatched. The chain's CDR3 is CASSPGGPYEQYF. The DNA for the CDR3 is TGTGCCAGCTCCCCGGGGGGGCCCTACGAGCAGTACTTC.

The genes are TRBV4-3 and TRBJ2-1; D is unresolved. Germline assignment: CDR1 LGHNA and CDR2 YSLEER. CDR3 length equals 15 residues. Trimming removed 4 bases from V and 0 bases from J, with 10 bases in between. CDR3 nucleotide sequence: TGCGCCAGCAGCCTCGAAGCAAGCTCCTACAATGAGCAGTTCTTC. Protein product: CASSLEASSYNEQFF.

The J gene is TRBJ1-3, the V gene TRBV19, with 9 positions matching TRBD1. Losses at the gene ends were 5 bases for V and 4 bases for J; bases not matched to a gene: 0. The CDR3 covers 13 residues. The germline CDR1 and CDR2 sequences are LNHDA and SQIVND (reference sequence). Written as DNA, the CDR3 is TGTGCCAGTAGTGGGACAGGGGGAAACACCATATATTTT. This translates into CASSGTGGNTIYF.

The V gene is TRBV19, the J gene TRBJ1-2; no reliable D call. Trimming took 4 bases from V and 4 from J, leaving 13 bases between them. CDR1 LNHDA and CDR2 SQIVND come from the germline V gene (reference sequence). The CDR3 totals 14 residues. CDR3 sequence: CASSTRGSGYGYTF. In DNA, the CDR3 is TGTGCCAGTAGTACGCGGGGTTCAGGCTATGGCTACACCTTC.

The chain links TRBV5-6 to TRBJ2-5; 13 nucleotides align to TRBD2. V lost 4 bases, J lost 5 bases, and 5 bases stayed unmatched. The germline V gene encodes CDR1 SGHDT and CDR2 YYEEEE. This CDR3 region has 15 residues. The CDR3 sequence: CASSQLAGGLETQYF. The CDR3 coding sequence is TGTGCCAGCAGCCAACTAGCGGGGGGGCTTGAGACCCAGTACTTC. The whole variable domain, remainder taken from reference TRBV5-6 and TRBJ2-5, is DAGVTQSPTHLIKTRGQQVTLRCSPKSGHDTVSWYQQALGQGPQFIFQYYEEEERQRGNFPDRFSGHQFPNYSSELNVNALLLGDSALYLCASSQLAGGLETQYFGPGTRLLVL.

In this sample, this clone turned up many times. The rearrangement uses TRBV7-9 and TRBJ2-5; D is unresolved. Germline CDR1 and CDR2: SEHNR and FQNEAQ (reference sequence). This CDR3 spans 16 amino acids. With 5 bases removed from V and 1 base from J, the gap between germline ends came to 17 bases. The CDR3 bases are TGTGCCAGCAGCACTTCGCTATCTCCCGGCCAAGAGACCCAGTACTTC. Translating gives CASSTSLSPGQETQYF.

This clone was observed at least ten times. The chain recombines TRBV6-5 with TRBJ2-7; the D gene is possibly TRBD1 (6 bases). Germline loops: CDR1 MNHEY, CDR2 SVGAGI. The V end lost 6 bases, the J end lost 2 bases, and 17 bases lay between the germline ends. CDR3 size: 15 residues. CDR3 loop: CASSAPDRMAYEQYF. CDR3 nucleotides: TGTGCCAGCAGCGCCCCCGACAGGATGGCCTACGAGCAGTACTTC.

CDR3 region: CASSQEESGKNIQYF. CDR3 nucleotide sequence: TGTGCCAGCAGCCAAGAGGAATCAGGGAAAAACATTCAGTACTTC. The chain has TRBV14 and TRBJ2-4; TRBD1 is a possible D gene (5 bases). This CDR3 comprises 15 residues. The V gene's germline CDR1 is SGHDN and CDR2 FVKESK. The ends were cut back, 0 bases at V and 4 bases at J, with 10 bases in the middle. Full variable domain (rest looked up from reference TRBV14 and TRBJ2-4): EAGVTQFPSHSVIEKGQTVTLRCDPISGHDNLYWYRRVMGKEIKFLLHFVKESKQDESGMPNNRFLAERTGGTYSTLKVQPAELEDSGVYFCASSQEESGKNIQYFGAGTRLSVL.

The rearrangement links TRBV28 to TRBJ1-1, with D unresolved. CDR1 and CDR2 from the germline V gene are MDHEN and SYDVKM. The length of the CDR3 is 12 residues. Trimming removed 5 bases from V and 11 bases from J, with 15 bases in between. The CDR3 region is CASSEYSPWAFF. The CDR3 DNA is TGTGCCAGCAGTGAGTACTCGCCGTGGGCTTTCTTT.

The rearrangement joins TRBV6-1 to TRBJ2-7; 7 bases agree with TRBD2. The CDR3 runs 12 residues. Germline CDR1 and CDR2: MNHNS and SASEGT. J lost 7 bases, V lost 0 bases, and 0 bases had no gene match. DNA of the CDR3: TGTGCCAGCAGTGAAGCGCGGGGGGAGCAGTACTTC. It yields the protein CASSEARGEQYF.

The chain links TRBV11-2 to TRBJ2-1; TRBD2 aligns across 13 bases. The length of the CDR3 is 15 residues. The V gene's germline CDR1 is SGHAT and CDR2 FQNNGV. The V segment lost 3 bases and the J segment 6 bases; nucleotides outside the gene matches: 2. The CDR3, as DNA: TGTGCCAGCAGCTTCGGGACTAGCGGGGTCAATGAGCAGTTCTTC. Translated, it gives CASSFGTSGVNEQFF.

V usage is TRBV25-1 and J usage is TRBJ1-3; possibly TRBD1 for D (5 bases). Per germline, CDR1 MGHDK and CDR2 SYGVNS. V was shortened by 5 bases and J by 1 base, with 12 bases between the two germline ends. CDR3 length: 15 amino acids. CDR3 protein: CASSRMAGSGNTIYF. The CDR3 nucleotides read TGTGCCAGCAGTCGAATGGCAGGGTCTGGAAACACCATATATTTT.

This chain uses TRBV11-2 with TRBJ2-7; 9 nucleotides align to TRBD1. The V and J ends lost 3 bases and 7 bases, in that order; junction bases with no gene match: 4. CDR3 length: 13 amino acids. CDR1 and CDR2 from the germline V gene are SGHAT and FQNNGV. CDR3 amino acids: CASSFGQGREQYF. As DNA, the CDR3 is TGTGCCAGCAGCTTCGGACAGGGGCGGGAGCAGTACTTC.

V gene TRBV5-8 combines with J gene TRBJ2-3; D perhaps matches TRBD2 (6 bases). Trimming shortened V by 0 bases and J by 0 bases, and 8 bases separated the two germline ends. The CDR3 loop spans 15 amino acids. Germline V lookup: CDR1 SGHTS, CDR2 YDEGEE. For the CDR3, the DNA is TGTGCCAGCAGCTTGGGGAGGGCCAGCACAGATACGCAGTATTTT. This codes for CASSLGRASTDTQYF. Full variable domain (outside the CDR3, taken from reference TRBV5-8 and TRBJ2-3): EAGVTQSPTHLIKTRGQQATLRCSPISGHTSVYWYQQALGLGLQFLLWYDEGEERNRGNFPPRFSGRQFPNYSSELNVNALELEDSALYLCASSLGRASTDTQYFGPGTRLTVL.

The chain joins TRBV23-1 to TRBJ2-2, with D unresolved. TRBV23-1 is known as an ORF, though its function is uncertain. The CDR3 is 15 amino acids. Trimming left V 1 base short and J 2 bases short, with 8 bases between. The CDR3 loop reads CASSQYHRNTGELFF. The CDR3 bases are TGCGCCAGCAGTCAATATCACAGAAACACCGGGGAGCTGTTTTTT.

This chain links TRBV9 with TRBJ2-1; D might be TRBD2 (5 bases). Trimming took 3 bases from V and 4 from J, leaving 14 bases between them. Per the germline V gene, CDR1 is SGDLS and CDR2 is YYNGEE. The CDR3 is 15 residues long. CDR3 protein: CASSETGNLYNEQFF. The CDR3 coding sequence is TGTGCCAGCAGCGAGACCGGGAACCTATACAATGAGCAGTTCTTC.

This chain links TRBV6-2 or TRBV6-3 with TRBJ2-5, with TRBD2 matching 9 bases. The CDR3 length is 15 residues. Germline-derived CDR1 and CDR2 are MNHEY and SVGEGT. Trimming took 2 bases from V and 5 from J; bases not matched to a gene: 6. CDR3 nucleotide sequence: TGTGCCAGCAGTTACCTGGGACTAGCTGCGGAGACCCAGTACTTC. Its translation is CASSYLGLAAETQYF.

There are a few counts of this clone. The chain links TRBV11-2 to TRBJ1-1; 7 positions match TRBD1. Germline assignment: CDR1 SGHAT and CDR2 FQNNGV. V was clipped by 5 bases and J by 0 bases; unmatched bases: 6. The CDR3 runs 15 residues. CDR3 sequence: CASSRRQGMNTEAFF. The CDR3 DNA is TGTGCCAGCAGCCGACGACAGGGCATGAACACTGAAGCTTTCTTT.

This clone was found once. The rearrangement uses TRBV19 and TRBJ2-2; 9 positions match TRBD1. The CDR3 length is 14 residues. V shed 6 bases, J shed 7 bases, and the junction held 6 bases outside the gene matches. Germline V lookup: CDR1 LNHDA, CDR2 SQIVND (reference sequence). The CDR3 spells CASSWTGAGGELFF. The CDR3 nucleotides are TGTGCCAGTAGCTGGACAGGGGCGGGCGGGGAGCTGTTTTTT.

This clone was found a few times. This chain joins TRBV6-4 and TRBJ2-2, with D perhaps matching TRBD2 (6 bases). Germline values: CDR1 MRHNA, CDR2 SNTAGT. V was trimmed by 4 bases and J by 0 bases, leaving 9 bases between them. The CDR3 sequence is 15 residues long. CDR3 nucleotides: TGTGCCAGCAGTGCGGAGGGTGCGAACACCGGGGAGCTGTTTTTT. It codes for CASSAEGANTGELFF.

This chain uses TRBV5-1 with TRBJ2-6; D perhaps matches TRBD1 (6 bases). This CDR3 region has 15 residues. CDR1 is SGHRS, CDR2 YFSETQ, per germline. Trimming stripped 3 bases from V and 4 bases from J, with 11 bases between. DNA for the CDR3: TGCGCCAGCAGCTCCAGGGGTTCCGGGGCCAACGTCCTGACTTTC. This gives the protein CASSSRGSGANVLTF.

The chain joins TRBV7-9 to TRBJ1-2, with 10 bases lining up with TRBD1. CDR1 and CDR2 (germline): SEHNR, FQNEAQ (reference sequence). The CDR3 has 16 residues. The V and J ends lost 4 bases and 4 bases, in that order; junction bases with no gene match: 9. The CDR3 is CASSSQGQGPSYGYTF. CDR3 DNA sequence: TGTGCCAGCAGCTCTCAGGGACAGGGGCCCTCCTATGGCTACACCTTC.

This chain links TRBV30 with TRBJ2-6; 7 nucleotides line up with TRBD1. CDR1 is GTSNPN and CDR2 is SVGIG in the germline V gene (reference sequence). V lost 3 bases, J lost 2 bases, and 13 bases stayed unmatched. The CDR3 covers 18 residues. The CDR3 region has the DNA TGTGCCTGGAGCCCAAACCATAGGACAGGACCTGGGGCCAACGTCCTGACTTTC. Its protein is CAWSPNHRTGPGANVLTF.

The J gene is TRBJ2-7, the V gene TRBV9; 12 bases are a match to TRBD1. J was trimmed by 5 bases and V by 3 bases; bases with no gene match: 6. The germline CDR1 and CDR2 sequences are SGDLS and YYNGEE. The CDR3 sequence is 15 residues long. DNA for the CDR3: TGTGCCAGCAGCGGAGGCGGGACAGGGGGCCACGAGCAGTACTTC. This codes for CASSGGGTGGHEQYF. The complete variable domain, with remaining parts taken from reference TRBV9 and TRBJ2-7, reads DSGVTQTPKHLITATGQRVTLRCSPRSGDLSVYWYQQSLDQGLQFLIQYYNGEERAKGNILERFSAQQFPDLHSELNLSSLELGDSALYFCASSGGGTGGHEQYFGPGTRLTVT.

V usage is TRBV24-1 and J usage is TRBJ1-6, with D tentatively TRBD1 (5 bases). The CDR3 is 19 amino acids. Germline CDR1 is KGHDR and CDR2 is SFDVKD. The V end was cut by 0 bases, the J end by 3 bases, with 17 bases between. The CDR3 here is CATSDLGAPGPYYNSPLHF. In DNA, the CDR3 is TGTGCCACCAGTGATTTGGGGGCCCCAGGGCCCTACTATAATTCACCCCTCCACTTT.

V is TRBV12-3 or TRBV12-4 and J is TRBJ1-1; tentatively, D is TRBD1 (5 bases). There are 13 residues in the CDR3. V was pared by 5 bases and J by 5 bases, with 12 bases between. Here the CDR3 DNA reads TGTGCCAGCAGTGCAGGGCTCGGTACTGAAGCTTTCTTT. It translates to CASSAGLGTEAFF.

J is TRBJ1-6 and V is TRBV7-2; the D is unclear. The CDR3 consists of 15 residues. V shed 1 base and J shed 6 bases, with 10 bases lying between them. The germline gives CDR1 SGHTA, CDR2 FQGNSA. The CDR3 protein is CASSLGDTFNSPLHF. Here the CDR3 DNA reads TGTGCCAGCAGCTTAGGCGACACGTTTAATTCACCCCTCCACTTT.

The chain couples TRBV7-8 to TRBJ1-3, with TRBD1 identical over 8 bases. This CDR3 has 15 residues. J was trimmed by 4 bases and V by 5 bases; bases with no gene match: 7. The germline V gene has CDR1 SGHVS and CDR2 FQNEAQ. This CDR3 is CASSHGTGSGNTIYF. The DNA for the CDR3 is TGTGCCAGCAGCCACGGGACAGGATCGGGAAACACCATATATTTT.

The chain recombines TRBV19 with TRBJ2-2; 9 nucleotides align to TRBD2. In germline, CDR1 is LNHDA, CDR2 SQIVND (reference sequence). This CDR3 spans 16 amino acids. J lost 7 bases, V lost 3 bases, and 9 bases had no gene match. CDR3 protein: CASSILAGVPRGELFF. In DNA form, the CDR3 reads TGTGCCAGTAGTATTTTAGCGGGGGTCCCCCGCGGGGAGCTGTTTTTT.

The rearrangement uses TRBV9 and TRBJ1-2; 7 bases fit TRBD1. The CDR3 spans 17 residues. CDR1 and CDR2 from the germline V gene are SGDLS and YYNGEE. The V and J ends lost 3 bases and 3 bases, in that order; junction bases with no gene match: 14. This CDR3 is CASSARPDRPGDYGYTF. CDR3 DNA: TGTGCCAGCAGCGCACGGCCGGACAGGCCGGGGGACTATGGCTACACCTTC.